This record concerns one T cell receptor beta chain sequence. Its cognate antigen is unknown. The data were obtained in a study of cytomegalovirus exposure and HLA in healthy donors. The PCR used 60 Vbeta and 13 Jbeta primers. TCRdb's copy holds only in-frame clones and misses some; the assay was immunoSEQ multiplex PCR. The top ten clones hold under 0.85% of a sample with roughly 200,000 clones, approximately 88% of them seen once. Findings and caveats of the study: An analysis was carried out later, and it reportedly showed fewer N-insertions in an Asian-associated ancestry cluster than the roughly 670-donor mean. It was only CMV serostatus that was available as immune exposure information. It was assumed in the presence/absence analyses that sequencing depth was roughly uniform across donors.

Germline V gene lookup returns CDR1 SGHRS and CDR2 YFSETQ. This CDR3 has 15 amino acids. V was pared by 0 bases and J by 5 bases, with 5 bases of the junction left unmatched. The J gene is TRBJ2-1, the V gene TRBV5-1, with 7 bases aligning to TRBD2. Source material: PBMCs. This TCR was sampled from a boy aged 2 to 10 in good health and CMV-seronegative. CDR3 region: CASSLAGGTHNEQFF. The CDR3 region has the DNA TGCGCCAGCAGCTTGGCCGGGGGGACGCACAATGAGCAGTTCTTC.